What follows are 9 T cell receptor beta chains derived from one specimen sequenced in a study of blood T cells in healthy people across ages. A second PCR, run for about 6 to 12 cycles, used a sample-barcoded 5' primer plus a J-beta primer mix. TCRdb passed the 5' RACE reads through MiXCR, listing each CDR3 protein once. The repertoire holds 660,000 or so distinct CDR3 sequences, with under 70% as singletons. The sequenced sample consisted of blood. The receptor set was obtained from a man in his fifties or sixties in good health.

The chain employs TRBV2 and TRBJ2-2, with D uncertain. This CDR3 has 13 residues. Trimming left V 5 bases short and J 7 bases short, with 11 bases between. Germline loops: CDR1 SNHLY, CDR2 FYNNEI. CDR3 nucleotides: TGTGCCAGCAGTATGACTGGGCGCGGGGAGCTGTTTTTT. It codes for CASSMTGRGELFF.

The CDR3 DNA follows: TGTGCCAGCAGTGTCTGGGGGCGCGACTATGGCTACACCTTC. Translation gives CASSVWGRDYGYTF. J is TRBJ1-2 and V is TRBV2; possibly TRBD1 for D (6 bases). The length of the CDR3 is 14 residues. Trimming took off 4 bases at V and 3 bases at J, with 12 bases between the two ends. Germline CDR1 is SNHLY and CDR2 is FYNNEI.

This clonotype was seen once. The chain carries TRBV29-1 and TRBJ2-7, with unresolved D. CDR3 length: 14 amino acids. In germline, CDR1 is SQVTM, CDR2 ANQGSEA. V gave up 4 bases and J gave up 0 bases, with 13 bases separating them. The DNA for the CDR3 is TGCAGCGTTGCGACGACACAAAACTCCTACGAGCAGTACTTC. Translating it yields CSVATTQNSYEQYF.

V gene TRBV21-1 combines with J gene TRBJ2-1. TRBV21-1 is a pseudogene. This CDR3 region has 13 residues. In nucleotides, the CDR3 is TGTGCCAGCAGCCCCAACTCCTACAATGAGCAGTTCTTC. This codes for CASSPNSYNEQFF.

This clonotype was detected a few times. The gene calls are TRBV21-1 and TRBJ2-7; the D call TRBD2 from the table was never checked on the DNA. TRBV21-1 is a listed pseudogene. The CDR3 has 17 amino acids. The CDR3: CASSKVPTYRGVYEQYF. The CDR3 DNA is TGTGCCAGCAGCAAAGTCCCGACATACCGGGGGGTTTACGAGCAGTACTTC.

This chain joins TRBV9 and TRBJ2-3; D might be TRBD2 (5 bases). This CDR3 spans 16 amino acids. Germline V lookup: CDR1 SGDLS, CDR2 YYNGEE. Trimming removed 4 bases at V and 4 bases at J, with 19 bases between. The CDR3 coding sequence is TGTGCCAGCAGCATAGGTGCGGGTGATTACGCAGATACGCAGTATTTT. Translated, it gives CASSIGAGDYADTQYF.

This clonotype was found many times. Mismatch with germline at one junction end may stem from a read error. The chain recombines TRBV5-1 with TRBJ2-7; D uncertain. CDR3 length: 12 amino acids. Germline V gives CDR1 SGHRS, CDR2 YFSETQ. The CDR3 nucleotides are TGTGCCAGCAGTTTGGACGGCTACGAGCAGTACTTC. Translation: CASSLDGYEQYF.

The sample holds a few counts of this clonotype. This chain joins TRBV4-2 and TRBJ1-2; D unclear. Trimming shortened V by 0 bases and J by 5 bases, and 13 bases separated the two germline ends. The CDR3 covers 15 residues. Germline assignment: CDR1 LGHNA and CDR2 YNFKEQ. CDR3 sequence reads: CASSQDGQDGYGYTF. DNA of the CDR3: TGTGCCAGCAGCCAAGATGGGCAGGATGGGTATGGCTACACCTTC.

The rearrangement uses TRBV7-2 and TRBJ2-3, with TRBD2 matching over 12 bases. This CDR3 region has 14 residues. CDR1 is SGHTA, CDR2 FQGNSA, per germline. V shed 4 bases and J 7 bases; nucleotides not matched to a gene: 3. CDR3 sequence (DNA): TGTGCCAGCAGCTCGGGACTAGCGGGCTATACGCAGTATTTT. Protein sequence: CASSSGLAGYTQYF.